Shown below are 29 T cell receptor beta chains from a single sample sequenced in a study of shared clonotypes between healthy human individuals (dated by TCRdb to 2020 to 2021). Library method: the immunoSEQ multiplex PCR assay. Not all clones reach the TCRdb copy of this immuneACCESS table, which keeps in-frame sequences only. Checked studies attribute under half of the gap to unresolved V genes and leave the rest unexplained. In this sample the table shows millions of clones, just under 95% of which occur a single time. Approximately 1.2% of the sample is taken by the ten largest. CD8 naive samples were obtained by positive selection for CCR7 among CD45RO-negative cells, yielding a CD45RA+CCR7+ population from which TemRA cells were excluded. The specimen was naive CD8+ T cells sorted from blood. This specimen's cell subset or site label, interpreted: CD45RA+CCR7+. Receptor source: a man aged 18 to 29 in good health.

The V gene is TRBV27, the J gene TRBJ2-5; 9 bases agree with TRBD2. This CDR3 is built from 15 residues. Germline V gene lookup returns CDR1 MNHEY and CDR2 SMNVEV (reference sequence). V was clipped by 7 bases and J by 4 bases; unmatched bases: 10. DNA of the CDR3: TGTGCCAGCAAAGCGGGGAGCGGGGGGATAGAGACCCAGTACTTC. This translates into CASKAGSGGIETQYF.

This chain joins TRBV9 and TRBJ1-2; possibly TRBD1 for D (5 bases). The V end lost 0 bases, the J end lost 6 bases, and 15 bases lay between the germline ends. The CDR3 is 15 residues long. Per germline, CDR1 SGDLS and CDR2 YYNGEE. This CDR3 is CASSVASRGADGYTF. In nucleotides, the CDR3 is TGTGCCAGCAGCGTAGCATCACGGGGCGCGGATGGCTACACCTTC.

J is TRBJ2-7 and V is TRBV4-3, with D uncertain. The germline V gene has CDR1 LGHNA and CDR2 YSLEER. The V end was cut by 0 bases, the J end by 3 bases, with 12 bases between. The CDR3 is 15 amino acids. CDR3 loop: CASSQDVVRVYEQYF. In DNA form, the CDR3 reads TGCGCCAGCAGCCAAGATGTGGTGCGAGTCTACGAGCAGTACTTC.

The V call is TRBV5-6, the J call TRBJ2-4; D uncertain. CDR1 is SGHDT and CDR2 is YYEEEE in the germline V gene. The V and J ends lost 2 bases and 3 bases respectively, with 9 bases between them. The CDR3 runs 14 residues. The CDR3 coding sequence is TGTGCCAGCAGCTTTGGAACGGGCAAAAACATTCAGTACTTC. Its translation: CASSFGTGKNIQYF.

CDR3 in amino acids: CASSIAPGAETQYF. CDR3 DNA sequence: TGTGCCAGTAGTATCGCACCGGGGGCCGAGACCCAGTACTTC. The chain employs TRBV19 and TRBJ2-5; D may be TRBD1 or TRBD2 (6 bases each). The CDR3 runs 14 residues. The V gene's germline CDR1 is LNHDA and CDR2 SQIVND (reference sequence). Trimming pared 3 bases from V and 5 bases from J, leaving 13 bases between.

The chain recombines TRBV7-9 with TRBJ2-7, with TRBD1 matching 7 bases. V shed 3 bases, J shed 3 bases, and the junction held 8 bases outside the gene matches. The CDR3 covers 15 residues. Germline lookup yields CDR1 SEHNR and CDR2 FQNEAQ (reference sequence). DNA for the CDR3: TGTGCCAGCAGCTTCCCCCAGGGGGAAAGCTACGAGCAGTACTTC. Protein sequence: CASSFPQGESYEQYF.

The J gene is TRBJ2-5, the V gene TRBV9; 14 positions agree with TRBD2. J lost 3 bases, V lost 3 bases, and 7 bases had no gene match. The CDR3 is 17 amino acids. Looked up from germline, CDR1 is SGDLS and CDR2 is YYNGEE. The CDR3 nucleotides are TGTGCCAGCAGCGCTGCCGGACTAGCGGGGGGCGAAGAGACCCAGTACTTC. Translating gives CASSAAGLAGGEETQYF.

The rearrangement joins TRBV27 to TRBJ2-5; D is ambiguous. This CDR3 spans 14 amino acids. V lost 3 bases and J 5 bases, leaving 13 bases between the germline ends. Germline lookup yields CDR1 MNHEY and CDR2 SMNVEV (reference sequence). CDR3 residues: CASSFLGPLETQYF. CDR3 bases: TGTGCCAGCAGTTTCCTGGGCCCACTTGAGACCCAGTACTTC.

The chain recombines TRBV5-6 with TRBJ2-7; 7 bases are shared with TRBD2. With V trimmed by 2 bases and J by 6 bases, 5 bases remained unmatched. Germline V gene lookup returns CDR1 SGHDT and CDR2 YYEEEE. CDR3 length: 13 residues. CDR3 amino acids: CASSLGLVVEQYF. In nucleotides, the CDR3 is TGTGCCAGCAGCTTAGGACTAGTCGTCGAGCAGTACTTC.

V is TRBV28 and J is TRBJ1-5; perhaps TRBD1 as D (6 bases). There are 13 residues in the CDR3. Germline assignment: CDR1 MDHEN and CDR2 SYDVKM. V lost 5 bases, J lost 6 bases, and 11 bases lay in between. The CDR3 spells CASSLTTGQPQHF. The DNA for the CDR3 is TGTGCCAGCAGTCTGACGACAGGTCAGCCCCAGCATTTT.

The chain employs TRBV27 and TRBJ1-4; no reliable D call. The germline CDR1 and CDR2 sequences are MNHEY and SMNVEV (reference sequence). Trimming took off 5 bases at V and 8 bases at J, with 15 bases between the two ends. This CDR3 spans 14 amino acids. As DNA, the CDR3 is TGTGCCAGCAGTCCCACGGTCCTGGGAGAAAAACTGTTTTTT. This translates into CASSPTVLGEKLFF. Supplemented by reference TRBV27 and TRBJ1-4, the full variable domain reads EAQVTQNPRYLITVTGKKLTVTCSQNMNHEYMSWYRQDPGLGLRQIYYSMNVEVTDKGDVPEGYKVSRKEKRNFPLILESPSPNQTSLYFCASSPTVLGEKLFFGSGTQLSVL.

The chain joins TRBV11-3 to TRBJ2-7; 7 bases match TRBD1. The CDR3 has 14 amino acids. V was clipped by 5 bases and J by 3 bases; unmatched bases: 7. Germline V gene lookup returns CDR1 SGHNT and CDR2 YENEEA. CDR3: CASSPRGKVYEQYF. CDR3 in DNA: TGTGCCAGCAGCCCCAGGGGGAAGGTCTACGAGCAGTACTTC.

This clone was counted once. The chain uses TRBV13 and TRBJ2-1; 9 bases match TRBD2. Germline CDR1 PRHDT, CDR2 FYEKMQ (reference sequence). This CDR3 is built from 18 residues. V was clipped by 2 bases and J by 2 bases; unmatched bases: 10. The DNA for the CDR3 is TGTGCCAGCAGCTTATTGGTAGCGGGAGACGGCCCCTACAATGAGCAGTTCTTC. Amino acid sequence: CASSLLVAGDGPYNEQFF. The full variable domain, with the rest looked up from reference TRBV13 and TRBJ2-1, is AAGVIQSPRHLIKEKRETATLKCYPIPRHDTVYWYQQGPGQDPQFLISFYEKMQSDKGSIPDRFSAQQFSDYHSELNMSSLELGDSALYFCASSLLVAGDGPYNEQFFGPGTRLTVL.

The rearrangement links TRBV27 to TRBJ2-5; a possible D gene is TRBD2 (6 bases). The V gene's germline CDR1 is MNHEY and CDR2 SMNVEV (reference sequence). The length of the CDR3 is 14 residues. V dropped 5 bases and J dropped 1 base, with 11 bases sitting between them. The CDR3 reads CASSPTSFQETQYF. The DNA of the CDR3 is TGTGCCAGCAGTCCCACTAGCTTCCAAGAGACCCAGTACTTC.

This chain links TRBV7-6 with TRBJ2-7; a possible D gene is TRBD1 (7 bases). CDR3 length: 13 residues. Trimming left V 5 bases short and J 6 bases short, with 14 bases between. Germline-derived CDR1 and CDR2 are SGHVS and FNYEAQ. In nucleotides, the CDR3 is TGTGCCAGCAGCCCAGGGGGGATGTCCGAGCAGTACTTC. It is translated as CASSPGGMSEQYF.

The chain carries TRBV5-1 and TRBJ2-7, with TRBD1 matching over 9 bases. This CDR3 contains 15 residues. Germline CDR1 reads SGHRS; CDR2 reads YFSETQ. Trimming cost V 5 bases and J 1 base; bases outside gene matches: 7. For the CDR3, the DNA is TGCGCCAGCAGGGAGGGACAGGGAGAATCCTACGAGCAGTACTTC. It is translated as CASREGQGESYEQYF. The entire variable domain, with the rest obtained from reference TRBV5-1 and TRBJ2-7, is as follows: KAGVTQTPRYLIKTRGQQVTLSCSPISGHRSVSWYQQTPGQGLQFLFEYFSETQRNKGNFPGRFSGRQFSNSRSEMNVSTLELGDSALYLCASREGQGESYEQYFGPGTRLTVT.

The rearrangement uses TRBV19 and TRBJ1-6; possible D gene TRBD1, 6 bases. V lost 5 bases and J lost 2, with 19 bases in between. This CDR3 is 18 amino acids long. Germline V gene sequence: CDR1 LNHDA, CDR2 SQIVND (reference sequence). The CDR3 sequence: CASSATLSQGTYNSPLHF. CDR3 DNA: TGTGCCAGTAGTGCAACTTTGAGTCAGGGGACCTATAATTCACCCCTCCACTTT.

The rearrangement joins TRBV11-1 to TRBJ2-1; 10 nucleotides match TRBD2. The CDR3 totals 14 residues. Germline CDR1 SGHAT, CDR2 FQDESV (reference sequence). V was pared by 4 bases and J by 7 bases, with 4 bases of the junction left unmatched. CDR3 sequence (DNA): TGTGCCAGCAGCTCTCTAGCGGGGGCGAATGAGCAGTTCTTC. Translating it yields CASSSLAGANEQFF.

The chain uses TRBV2 and TRBJ2-7; D may be TRBD1 (6 bases). Per germline, CDR1 SNHLY and CDR2 FYNNEI. Trimming took 5 bases from V and 0 from J, leaving 14 bases between them. The CDR3 has 15 amino acids. This CDR3 reads CASSLSPGVSYEQYF. Here the CDR3 DNA reads TGTGCCAGCAGTCTTAGCCCAGGGGTCTCCTACGAGCAGTACTTC.

V and J are TRBV5-5 and TRBJ2-7, with D perhaps TRBD1 or TRBD2 (5 bases each). This CDR3 is 14 amino acids long. The V gene lost 4 bases and the J gene lost 2 bases, with 13 bases spanning the gap. Looked up from germline, CDR1 is SGHKS and CDR2 is YYEKEE (reference sequence). The CDR3 reads CASSDPGRAYEQYF. As DNA, the CDR3 is TGTGCCAGCAGCGATCCGGGACGGGCCTACGAGCAGTACTTC.

J is TRBJ1-1 and V is TRBV27; D unclear. Germline assignment: CDR1 MNHEY and CDR2 SMNVEV (reference sequence). The V and J ends lost 1 base and 11 bases respectively, with 14 bases between them. The CDR3 is made up of 13 amino acids. The CDR3 bases are TGTGCCAGCAGTTTATTGTTGACCCGAGAGGCTTTCTTT. It specifies CASSLLLTREAFF.

As to this clone: Additional DNA sequences in this sample encode the identical CDR3. V usage is TRBV4-3 and J usage is TRBJ2-5; TRBD2 aligns across 10 bases. The CDR3 has 15 residues. Germline V gene lookup returns CDR1 LGHNA and CDR2 YSLEER. V was pared by 1 base and J by 5 bases, with 4 bases of the junction left unmatched. CDR3 residues: CASSQVLAGEETQYF. CDR3 sequence (DNA): TGCGCCAGCAGCCAAGTGCTAGCGGGAGAGGAGACCCAGTACTTC.

This sequence joins TRBV13 and TRBJ2-1; TRBD1 or TRBD2 may be the D gene (5 bases each). Germline CDR1 reads PRHDT; CDR2 reads FYEKMQ (reference sequence). The CDR3 is made up of 13 amino acids. Trimming stripped 2 bases from V and 10 bases from J, with 12 bases between. CDR3 nucleotide sequence: TGTGCCAGCAGCTTACGGGACCGCAAGGAGCAGTTCTTC. This encodes CASSLRDRKEQFF.

This CDR3 is CSKKTWGQHTGELFF. The CDR3 DNA sequence: TGCAGCAAAAAAACCTGGGGACAGCACACCGGGGAGCTGTTTTTT. V and J are TRBV29-1 and TRBJ2-2, with 7 nucleotides matching TRBD1. This CDR3 is 15 amino acids long. The ends lost 8 bases at V and 3 bases at J; junction bases unmatched: 12. CDR1 is SQVTM and CDR2 is ANQGSEA in the germline V gene.

The CDR3 loop reads CASSEPLGSLEQFF. The CDR3 DNA follows: TGTGCCAGCAGTGAACCTTTAGGGTCGCTTGAGCAGTTCTTC. The rearrangement joins TRBV6-1 to TRBJ2-1; no firm D call. The V end lost 2 bases, the J end lost 9 bases, and 14 bases lay between the germline ends. The germline gives CDR1 MNHNS, CDR2 SASEGT. The CDR3 loop spans 14 amino acids.

CDR3 bases: TGTGCCAGCAGCTTGGACCCCTGGGGACCCGCAGATACGCAGTATTTT. Encoded protein: CASSLDPWGPADTQYF. The rearrangement uses TRBV5-6 and TRBJ2-3, with D perhaps given as TRBD1 or TRBD2 (5 bases each). Deletions cut 0 bases from V and 4 bases from J, with 15 bases between. Germline CDR1 is SGHDT and CDR2 is YYEEEE. The CDR3 spans 16 residues.

The chain joins TRBV27 to TRBJ1-2, with a possible D match to TRBD1 (5 bases). V was shortened by 5 bases and J by 5 bases, with 21 bases between the two germline ends. The germline V gene has CDR1 MNHEY and CDR2 SMNVEV (reference sequence). CDR3 length: 16 amino acids. CDR3 residues: CASSPVSVAGIYGYTF. In DNA, the CDR3 is TGTGCCAGCAGTCCAGTCAGCGTGGCAGGGATTTATGGCTACACCTTC.

The chain carries TRBV30 and TRBJ2-7, with D possibly TRBD1 on 6 matching bases. The CDR3 loop spans 14 amino acids. Trimming took off 1 base at V and 2 bases at J, with 12 bases between the two ends. CDR1 is GTSNPN, CDR2 SVGIG, per germline (reference sequence). Here the CDR3 reads CAWSETGITYEQYF. CDR3 DNA: TGTGCCTGGAGTGAAACAGGGATAACCTACGAGCAGTACTTC.

The sample holds one count of this clone. V gene TRBV2 combines with J gene TRBJ2-5; D unresolved. This CDR3 comprises 14 residues. Germline V gene sequence: CDR1 SNHLY, CDR2 FYNNEI. With 4 bases removed from V and 3 bases from J, the gap between germline ends came to 12 bases. In DNA form, the CDR3 reads TGTGCCAGCAGTGGATCAGTAGCAGAAGAGACCCAGTACTTC. Residues: CASSGSVAEETQYF.